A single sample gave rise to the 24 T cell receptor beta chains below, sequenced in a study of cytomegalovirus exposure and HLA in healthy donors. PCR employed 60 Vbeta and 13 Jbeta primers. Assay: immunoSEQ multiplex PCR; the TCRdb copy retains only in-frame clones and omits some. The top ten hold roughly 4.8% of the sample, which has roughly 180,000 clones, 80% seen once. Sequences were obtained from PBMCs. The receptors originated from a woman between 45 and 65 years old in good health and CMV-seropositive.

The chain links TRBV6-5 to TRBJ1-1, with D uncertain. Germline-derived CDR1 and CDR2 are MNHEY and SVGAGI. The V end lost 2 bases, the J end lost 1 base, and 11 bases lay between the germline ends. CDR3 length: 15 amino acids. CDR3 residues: CASSYDPNPNTEAFF. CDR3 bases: TGTGCCAGCAGTTACGATCCTAATCCGAACACTGAAGCTTTCTTT.

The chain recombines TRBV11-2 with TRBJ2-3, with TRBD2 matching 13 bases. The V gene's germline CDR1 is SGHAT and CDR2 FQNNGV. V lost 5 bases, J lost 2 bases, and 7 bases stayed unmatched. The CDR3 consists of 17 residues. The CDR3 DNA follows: TGTGCCAGCAGCCCGGGACTAGCGGGAAGAATCACAGATACGCAGTATTTT. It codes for CASSPGLAGRITDTQYF. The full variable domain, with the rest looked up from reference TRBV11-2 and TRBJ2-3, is EAGVAQSPRYKIIEKRQSVAFWCNPISGHATLYWYQQILGQGPKLLIQFQNNGVVDDSQLPKDRFSAERLKGVDSTLKIQPAKLEDSAVYLCASSPGLAGRITDTQYFGPGTRLTVL.

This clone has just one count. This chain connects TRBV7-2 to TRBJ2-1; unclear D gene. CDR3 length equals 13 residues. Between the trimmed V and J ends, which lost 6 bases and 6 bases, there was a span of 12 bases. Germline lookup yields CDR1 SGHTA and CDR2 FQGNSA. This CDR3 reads CASRPAFPNEQFF. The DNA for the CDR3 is TGTGCCAGCAGGCCAGCGTTTCCCAATGAGCAGTTCTTC.

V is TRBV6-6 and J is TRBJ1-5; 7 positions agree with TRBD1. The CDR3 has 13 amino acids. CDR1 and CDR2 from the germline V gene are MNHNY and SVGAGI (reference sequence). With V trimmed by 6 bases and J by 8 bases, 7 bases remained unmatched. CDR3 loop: CASSWDRLKPQHF. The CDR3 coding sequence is TGTGCCAGCAGCTGGGACAGATTGAAGCCCCAGCATTTT.

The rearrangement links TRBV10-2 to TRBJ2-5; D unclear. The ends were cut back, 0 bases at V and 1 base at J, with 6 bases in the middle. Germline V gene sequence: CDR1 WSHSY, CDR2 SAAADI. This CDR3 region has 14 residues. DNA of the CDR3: TGCGCCAGCAGTGAGTCATACGGCCAAGAGACCCAGTACTTC. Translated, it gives CASSESYGQETQYF.

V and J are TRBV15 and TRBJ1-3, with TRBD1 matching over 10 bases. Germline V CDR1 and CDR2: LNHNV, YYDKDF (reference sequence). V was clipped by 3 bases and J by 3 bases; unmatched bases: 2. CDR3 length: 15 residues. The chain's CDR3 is CATSRGTGVGNTIYF. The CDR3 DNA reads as TGTGCCACCAGCAGGGGGACAGGGGTTGGAAACACCATATATTTT. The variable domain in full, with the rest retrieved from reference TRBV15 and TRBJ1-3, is DAMVIQNPRYQVTQFGKPVTLSCSQTLNHNVMYWYQQKSSQAPKLLFHYYDKDFNNEADTPDNFQSRRPNTSFCFLDIRSPGLGDTAMYLCATSRGTGVGNTIYFGEGSWLTVV.

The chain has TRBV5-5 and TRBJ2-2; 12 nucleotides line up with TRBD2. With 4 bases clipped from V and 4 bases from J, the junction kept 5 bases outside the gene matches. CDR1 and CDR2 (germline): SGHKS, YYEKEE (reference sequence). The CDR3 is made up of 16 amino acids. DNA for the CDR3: TGTGCCAGCAGCCCTCTAGCGGGGGGGTTCACCGGGGAGCTGTTTTTT. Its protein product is CASSPLAGGFTGELFF.

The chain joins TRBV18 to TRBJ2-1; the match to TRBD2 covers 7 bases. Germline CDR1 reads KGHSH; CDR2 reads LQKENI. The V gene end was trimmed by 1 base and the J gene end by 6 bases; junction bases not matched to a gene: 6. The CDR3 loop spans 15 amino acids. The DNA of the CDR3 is TGTGCCAGCTCACCACGGGAGGGGCCCCGCAATGAGCAGTTCTTC. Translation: CASSPREGPRNEQFF. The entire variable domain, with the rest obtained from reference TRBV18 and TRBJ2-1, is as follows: NAGVMQNPRHLVRRRGQEARLRCSPMKGHSHVYWYRQLPEEGLKFMVYLQKENIIDESGMPKERFSAEFPKEGPSILRIQQVVRGDSAAYFCASSPREGPRNEQFFGPGTRLTVL.

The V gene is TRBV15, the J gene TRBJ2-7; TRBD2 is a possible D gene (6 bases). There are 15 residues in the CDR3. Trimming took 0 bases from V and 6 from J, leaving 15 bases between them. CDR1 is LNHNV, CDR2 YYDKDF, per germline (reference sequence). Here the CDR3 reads CATSRDFGGKSEQYF. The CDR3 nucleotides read TGTGCCACCAGCAGAGATTTCGGAGGGAAGAGCGAGCAGTACTTC.

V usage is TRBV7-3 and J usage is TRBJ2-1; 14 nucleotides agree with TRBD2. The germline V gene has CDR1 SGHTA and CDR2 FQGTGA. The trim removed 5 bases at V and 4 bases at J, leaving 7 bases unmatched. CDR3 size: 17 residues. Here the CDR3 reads CASSLGLAGGPYNEQFF. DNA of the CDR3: TGTGCCAGCAGCCTCGGACTAGCGGGGGGACCGTACAATGAGCAGTTCTTC.

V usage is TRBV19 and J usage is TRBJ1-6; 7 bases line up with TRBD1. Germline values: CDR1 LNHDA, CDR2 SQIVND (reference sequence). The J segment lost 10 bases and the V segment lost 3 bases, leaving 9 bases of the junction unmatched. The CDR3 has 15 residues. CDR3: CASSMGTVLRSPLHF. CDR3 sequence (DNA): TGTGCCAGTAGTATGGGGACAGTTTTGCGATCACCCCTCCACTTT.

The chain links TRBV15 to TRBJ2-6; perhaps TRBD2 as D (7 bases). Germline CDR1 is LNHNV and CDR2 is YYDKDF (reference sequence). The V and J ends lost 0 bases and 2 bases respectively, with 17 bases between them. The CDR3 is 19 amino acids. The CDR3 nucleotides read TGTGCCACCAGCAGAGATTTGGGGGGCGGGGGCCCTGGGGCCAACGTCCTGACTTTC. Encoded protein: CATSRDLGGGGPGANVLTF.

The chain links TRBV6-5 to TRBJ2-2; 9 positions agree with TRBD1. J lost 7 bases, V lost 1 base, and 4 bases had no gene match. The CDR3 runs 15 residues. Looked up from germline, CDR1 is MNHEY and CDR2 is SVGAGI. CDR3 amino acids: CASSYWDRVGGELFF. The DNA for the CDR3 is TGTGCCAGCAGTTACTGGGACAGGGTAGGCGGGGAGCTGTTTTTT.

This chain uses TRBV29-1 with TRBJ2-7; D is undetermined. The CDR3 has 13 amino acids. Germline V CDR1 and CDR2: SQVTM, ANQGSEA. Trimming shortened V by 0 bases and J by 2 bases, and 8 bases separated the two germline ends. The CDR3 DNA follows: TGCAGCGTTGAAGACGGCACTACCTACGAGCAGTACTTC. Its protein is CSVEDGTTYEQYF.

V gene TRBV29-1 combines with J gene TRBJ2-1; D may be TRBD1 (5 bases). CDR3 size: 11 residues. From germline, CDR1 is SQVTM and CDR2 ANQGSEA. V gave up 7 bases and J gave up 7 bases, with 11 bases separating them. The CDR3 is CSAVKGNEQFF. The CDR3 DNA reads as TGCAGCGCCGTGAAGGGGAATGAGCAGTTCTTC.

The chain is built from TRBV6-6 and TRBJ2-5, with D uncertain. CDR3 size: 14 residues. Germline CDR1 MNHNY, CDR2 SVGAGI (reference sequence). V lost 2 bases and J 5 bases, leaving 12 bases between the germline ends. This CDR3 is CASSYRSLGETQYF. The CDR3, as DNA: TGTGCCAGCAGTTACAGATCTCTCGGGGAGACCCAGTACTTC.

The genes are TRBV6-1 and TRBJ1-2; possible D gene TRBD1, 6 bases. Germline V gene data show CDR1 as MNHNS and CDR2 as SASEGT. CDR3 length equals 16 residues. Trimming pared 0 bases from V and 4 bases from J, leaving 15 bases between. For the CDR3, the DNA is TGTGCCAGCAGTGAAGCCATAGGGGGGGGGACCTATGGCTACACCTTC. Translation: CASSEAIGGGTYGYTF.

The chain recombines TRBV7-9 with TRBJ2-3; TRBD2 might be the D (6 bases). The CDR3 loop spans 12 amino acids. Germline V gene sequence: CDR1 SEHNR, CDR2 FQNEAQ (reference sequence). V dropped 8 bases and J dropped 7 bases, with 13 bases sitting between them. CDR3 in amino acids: CASDATSYTQYF. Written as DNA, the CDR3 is TGTGCCAGCGACGCGACTAGTTATACGCAGTATTTT.

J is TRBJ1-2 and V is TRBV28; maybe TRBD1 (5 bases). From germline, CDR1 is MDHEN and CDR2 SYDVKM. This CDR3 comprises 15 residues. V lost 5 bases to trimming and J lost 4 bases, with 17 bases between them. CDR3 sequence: CASSPLDTNRYGYTF. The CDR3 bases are TGTGCCAGCAGTCCATTGGACACCAACCGCTATGGCTACACCTTC.

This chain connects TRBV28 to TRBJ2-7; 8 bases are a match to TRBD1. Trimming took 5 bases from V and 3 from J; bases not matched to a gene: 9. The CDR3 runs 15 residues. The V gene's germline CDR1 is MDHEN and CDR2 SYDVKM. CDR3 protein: CASSPGQGGGYEQYF. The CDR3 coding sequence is TGTGCCAGCAGTCCAGGACAGGGTGGAGGCTACGAGCAGTACTTC.

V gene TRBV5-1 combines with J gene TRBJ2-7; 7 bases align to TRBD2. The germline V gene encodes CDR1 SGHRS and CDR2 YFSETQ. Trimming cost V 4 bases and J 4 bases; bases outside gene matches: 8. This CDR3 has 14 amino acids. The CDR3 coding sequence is TGCGCCAGCAGCCTCTCCCGGGGGGTTTACGAGCAGTACTTC. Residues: CASSLSRGVYEQYF.

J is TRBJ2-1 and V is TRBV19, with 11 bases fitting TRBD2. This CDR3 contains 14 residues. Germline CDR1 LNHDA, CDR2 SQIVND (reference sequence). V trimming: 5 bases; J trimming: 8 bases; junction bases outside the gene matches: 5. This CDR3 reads CASSVTSGNDEQFF. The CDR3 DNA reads TGTGCCAGTAGTGTGACTAGCGGGAACGATGAGCAGTTCTTC. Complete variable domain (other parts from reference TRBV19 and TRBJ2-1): DGGITQSPKYLFRKEGQNVTLSCEQNLNHDAMYWYRQDPGQGLRLIYYSQIVNDFQKGDIAEGYSVSREKKESFPLTVTSAQKNPTAFYLCASSVTSGNDEQFFGPGTRLTVL.

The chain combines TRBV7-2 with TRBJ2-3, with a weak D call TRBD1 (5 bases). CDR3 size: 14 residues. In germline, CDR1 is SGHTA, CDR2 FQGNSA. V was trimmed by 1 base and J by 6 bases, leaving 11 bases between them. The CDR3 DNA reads TGTGCCAGCAGCTTAGGGGGCCCCATCGATACGCAGTATTTT. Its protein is CASSLGGPIDTQYF.

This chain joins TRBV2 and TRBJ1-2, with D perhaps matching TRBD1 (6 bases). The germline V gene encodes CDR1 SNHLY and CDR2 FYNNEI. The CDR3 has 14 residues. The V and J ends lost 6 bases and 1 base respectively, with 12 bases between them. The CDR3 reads CASSSRTVNYGYTF. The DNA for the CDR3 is TGTGCCAGCAGCTCCCGGACAGTTAACTATGGCTACACCTTC.